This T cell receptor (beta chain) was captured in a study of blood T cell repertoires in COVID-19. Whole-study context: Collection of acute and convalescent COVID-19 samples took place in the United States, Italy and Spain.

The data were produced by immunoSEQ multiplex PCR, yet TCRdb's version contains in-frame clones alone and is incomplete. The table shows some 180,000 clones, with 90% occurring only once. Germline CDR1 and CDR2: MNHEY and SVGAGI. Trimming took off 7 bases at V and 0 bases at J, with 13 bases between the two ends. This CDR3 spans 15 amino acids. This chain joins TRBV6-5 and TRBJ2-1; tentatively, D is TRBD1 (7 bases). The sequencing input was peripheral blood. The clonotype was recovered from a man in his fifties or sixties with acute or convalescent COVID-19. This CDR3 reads CASIRGTVSYNEQFF. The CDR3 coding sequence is TGTGCCAGCATACGGGGGACAGTCTCCTACAATGAGCAGTTCTTC.